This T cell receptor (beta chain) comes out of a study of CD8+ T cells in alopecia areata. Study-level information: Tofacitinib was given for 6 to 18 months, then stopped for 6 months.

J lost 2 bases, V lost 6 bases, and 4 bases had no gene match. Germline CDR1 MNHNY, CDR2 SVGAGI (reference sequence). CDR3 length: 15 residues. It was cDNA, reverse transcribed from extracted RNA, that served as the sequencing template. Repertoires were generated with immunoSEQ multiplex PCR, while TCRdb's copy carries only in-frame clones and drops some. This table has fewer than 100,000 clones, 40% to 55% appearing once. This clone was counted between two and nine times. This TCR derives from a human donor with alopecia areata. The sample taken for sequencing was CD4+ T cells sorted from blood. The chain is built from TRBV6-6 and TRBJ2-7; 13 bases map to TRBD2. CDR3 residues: CASSSGTSGTYEQYF. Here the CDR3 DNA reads TGTGCCAGCAGCTCCGGGACTAGCGGGACCTACGAGCAGTACTTC.